This T cell receptor beta chain was recorded in a study of cytomegalovirus exposure and HLA in healthy donors. 13 Jbeta primers and 60 Vbeta primers were used for the PCR. The authors' processing: Later reanalysis found approximately 76 million unique TCR beta chains, roughly 10 million of them shared. TCRdb's table, derived via immunoSEQ multiplex PCR, lists solely in-frame clones and lacks some. V and J calls and clone size come straight from that table; D and trimming were deduced from the DNA. This sample yields approximately 77,000 clones, of which over 70% are seen a single time; around 7% belongs to the top ten. This CDR3 region has 13 residues. Germline lookup yields CDR1 SGHTA and CDR2 FQGTGA. After removal of 5 bases from V and 6 bases from J, the junction contained 2 bases not matched to a gene. Study findings and constraints: When a later analysis was performed, an Asian-associated ancestry cluster reportedly had fewer N-insertions than the approximately 680-donor mean. Another analysis was done later, and it associated approximately 17,000 TCR beta sequences with HLA alleles at 0.05 false discovery rate.

Details on this clone: The target antigen is unknown.

Sequenced sample: PBMCs. The chain links TRBV7-3 to TRBJ2-1; 9 bases map to TRBD1. This sequence originates from a woman in her forties in good health and CMV-seronegative. CDR3: CASSRDRANEQFF. Written as DNA, the CDR3 is TGTGCCAGCAGCCGGGACAGGGCCAATGAGCAGTTCTTC. Combining the CDR3 with reference TRBV7-3 and TRBJ2-1 gives the whole variable domain GAGVSQTPSNKVTEKGKYVELRCDPISGHTALYWYRQSLGQGPEFLIYFQGTGAADDSGLPNDRFFAVRPEGSVSTLKIQRTERGDSAVYLCASSRDRANEQFFGPGTRLTVL.